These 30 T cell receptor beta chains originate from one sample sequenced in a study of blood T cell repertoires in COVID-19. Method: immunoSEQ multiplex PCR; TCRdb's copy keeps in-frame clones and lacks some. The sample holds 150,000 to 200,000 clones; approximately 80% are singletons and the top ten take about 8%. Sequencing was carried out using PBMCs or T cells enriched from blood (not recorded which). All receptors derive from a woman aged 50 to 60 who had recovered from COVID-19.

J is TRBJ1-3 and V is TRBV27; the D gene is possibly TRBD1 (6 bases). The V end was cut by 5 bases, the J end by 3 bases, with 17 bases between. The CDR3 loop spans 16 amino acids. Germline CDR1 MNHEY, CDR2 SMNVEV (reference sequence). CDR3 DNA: TGTGCCAGCAGTCGAGCCGGACAGACATTTGGAAACACCATATATTTT. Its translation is CASSRAGQTFGNTIYF.

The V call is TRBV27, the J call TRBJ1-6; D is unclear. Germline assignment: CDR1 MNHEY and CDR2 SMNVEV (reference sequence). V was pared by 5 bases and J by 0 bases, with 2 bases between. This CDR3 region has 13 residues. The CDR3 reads CASSRSYNSPLHF. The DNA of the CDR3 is TGTGCCAGCAGTCGCTCCTATAATTCACCCCTCCACTTT.

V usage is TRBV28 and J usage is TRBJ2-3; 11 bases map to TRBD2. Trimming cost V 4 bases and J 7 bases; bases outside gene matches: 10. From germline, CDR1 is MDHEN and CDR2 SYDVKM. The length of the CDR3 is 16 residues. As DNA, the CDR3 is TGTGCCAGCAGTTCCTTGACTAGCGGGGCAGCATATACGCAGTATTTT. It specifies CASSSLTSGAAYTQYF.

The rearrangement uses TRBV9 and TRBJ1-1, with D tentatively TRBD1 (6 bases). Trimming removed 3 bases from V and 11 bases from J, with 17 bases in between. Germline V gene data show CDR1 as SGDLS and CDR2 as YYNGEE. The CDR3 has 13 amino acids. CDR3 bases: TGTGCCAGCAGCGCTTCAGGGGCAGAGCATGCTTTCTTT. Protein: CASSASGAEHAFF. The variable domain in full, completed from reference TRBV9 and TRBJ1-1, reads DSGVTQTPKHLITATGQRVTLRCSPRSGDLSVYWYQQSLDQGLQFLIQYYNGEERAKGNILERFSAQQFPDLHSELNLSSLELGDSALYFCASSASGAEHAFFGQGTRLTVV.

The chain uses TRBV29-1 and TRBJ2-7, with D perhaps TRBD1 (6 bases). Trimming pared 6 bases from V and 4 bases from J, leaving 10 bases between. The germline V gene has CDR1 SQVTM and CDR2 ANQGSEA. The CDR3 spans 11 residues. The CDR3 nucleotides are TGCAGCGTGAGGGGACATTACGAGCAGTACTTC. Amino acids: CSVRGHYEQYF.

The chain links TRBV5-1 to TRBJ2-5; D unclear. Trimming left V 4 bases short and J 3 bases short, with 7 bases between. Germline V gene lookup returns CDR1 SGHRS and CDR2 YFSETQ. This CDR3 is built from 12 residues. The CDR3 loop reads CASSHGKETQYF. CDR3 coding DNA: TGCGCCAGCAGCCACGGTAAAGAGACCCAGTACTTC. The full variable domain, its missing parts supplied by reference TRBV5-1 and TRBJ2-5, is KAGVTQTPRYLIKTRGQQVTLSCSPISGHRSVSWYQQTPGQGLQFLFEYFSETQRNKGNFPGRFSGRQFSNSRSEMNVSTLELGDSALYLCASSHGKETQYFGPGTRLLVL.

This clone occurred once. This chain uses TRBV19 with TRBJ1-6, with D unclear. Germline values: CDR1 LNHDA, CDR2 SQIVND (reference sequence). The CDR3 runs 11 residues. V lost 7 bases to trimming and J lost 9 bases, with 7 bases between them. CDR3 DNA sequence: TGTGCCAGTACCAATCCTTCACCCCTCCACTTT. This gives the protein CASTNPSPLHF.

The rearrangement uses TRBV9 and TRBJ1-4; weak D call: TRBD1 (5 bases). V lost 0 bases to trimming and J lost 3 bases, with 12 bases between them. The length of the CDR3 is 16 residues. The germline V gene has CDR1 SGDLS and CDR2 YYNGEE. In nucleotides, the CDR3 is TGTGCCAGCAGCGTAGGCGACAGACCCCCTAATGAAAAACTGTTTTTT. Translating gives CASSVGDRPPNEKLFF. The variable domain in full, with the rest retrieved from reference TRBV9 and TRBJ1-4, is DSGVTQTPKHLITATGQRVTLRCSPRSGDLSVYWYQQSLDQGLQFLIQYYNGEERAKGNILERFSAQQFPDLHSELNLSSLELGDSALYFCASSVGDRPPNEKLFFGSGTQLSVL.

Here the CDR3 DNA reads TGTGCCAGCAGCCCAGGCCTATGGACAGAGCAGTTCTTC. Translated, it gives CASSPGLWTEQFF. The V gene is TRBV6-5, the J gene TRBJ2-1, with D tentatively TRBD1 (5 bases). V dropped 6 bases and J dropped 10 bases, with 16 bases sitting between them. The CDR3 loop spans 13 amino acids. Germline CDR1 MNHEY, CDR2 SVGAGI.

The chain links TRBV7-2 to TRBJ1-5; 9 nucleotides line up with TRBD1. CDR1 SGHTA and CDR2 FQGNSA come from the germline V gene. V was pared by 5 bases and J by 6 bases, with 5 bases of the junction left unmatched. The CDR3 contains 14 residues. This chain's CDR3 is CASSQDRGSQPQHF. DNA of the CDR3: TGTGCCAGCAGCCAAGACAGGGGGAGTCAGCCCCAGCATTTT. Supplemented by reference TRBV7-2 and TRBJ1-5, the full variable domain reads GAGVSQSPSNKVTEKGKDVELRCDPISGHTALYWYRQSLGQGLEFLIYFQGNSAPDKSGLPSDRFSAERTGGSVSTLTIQRTQQEDSAVYLCASSQDRGSQPQHFGDGTRLSIL.

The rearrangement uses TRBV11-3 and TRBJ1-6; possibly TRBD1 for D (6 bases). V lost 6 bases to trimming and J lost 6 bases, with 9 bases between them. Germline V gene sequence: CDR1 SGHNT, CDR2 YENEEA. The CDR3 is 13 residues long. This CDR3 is CASSTGSNSPLHF. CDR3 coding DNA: TGTGCCAGCAGTACAGGGTCTAATTCACCCCTCCACTTT.

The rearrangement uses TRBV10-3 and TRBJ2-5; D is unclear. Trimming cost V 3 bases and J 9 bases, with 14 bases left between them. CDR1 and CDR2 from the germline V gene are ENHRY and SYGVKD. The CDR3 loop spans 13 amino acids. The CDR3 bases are TGTGCCATCAGTGACCCGCCATCGGTGGCCCAGTACTTC. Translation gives CAISDPPSVAQYF.

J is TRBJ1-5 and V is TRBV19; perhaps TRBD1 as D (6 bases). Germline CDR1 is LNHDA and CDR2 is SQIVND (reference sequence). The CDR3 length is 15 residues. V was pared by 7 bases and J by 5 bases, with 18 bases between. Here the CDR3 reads CASTPPGQGYQPQHF. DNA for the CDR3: TGTGCCAGTACTCCCCCGGGGCAGGGGTATCAGCCCCAGCATTTT.

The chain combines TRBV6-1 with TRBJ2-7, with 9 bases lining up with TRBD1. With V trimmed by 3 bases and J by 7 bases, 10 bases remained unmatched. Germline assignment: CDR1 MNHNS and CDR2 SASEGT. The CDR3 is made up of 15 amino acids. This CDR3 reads CASSDRGQGLKEQYF. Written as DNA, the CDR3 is TGTGCCAGCAGTGATAGGGGACAGGGTTTGAAGGAGCAGTACTTC.

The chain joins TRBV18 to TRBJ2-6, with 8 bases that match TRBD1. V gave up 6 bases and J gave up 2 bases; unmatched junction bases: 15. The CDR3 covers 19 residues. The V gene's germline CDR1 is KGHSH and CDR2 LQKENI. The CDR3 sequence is CASSLMSRQGPPGANVLTF. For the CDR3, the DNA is TGTGCCAGCTCCCTGATGAGCAGACAGGGGCCCCCTGGGGCCAACGTCCTGACTTTC.

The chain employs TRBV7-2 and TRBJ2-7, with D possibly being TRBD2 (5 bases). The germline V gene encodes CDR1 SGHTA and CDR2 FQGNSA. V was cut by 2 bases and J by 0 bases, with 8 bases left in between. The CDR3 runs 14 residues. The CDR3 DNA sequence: TGTGCCAGCAGCTTAAGCGGAAGCTCCTACGAGCAGTACTTC. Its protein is CASSLSGSSYEQYF.

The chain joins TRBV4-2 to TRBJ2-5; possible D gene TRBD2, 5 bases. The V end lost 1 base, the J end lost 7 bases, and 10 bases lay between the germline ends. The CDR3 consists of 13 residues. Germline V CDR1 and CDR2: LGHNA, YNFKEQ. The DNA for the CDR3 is TGTGCCAGCAGCCAAGTAAGGAGCGGGACCCAGTACTTC. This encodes CASSQVRSGTQYF.

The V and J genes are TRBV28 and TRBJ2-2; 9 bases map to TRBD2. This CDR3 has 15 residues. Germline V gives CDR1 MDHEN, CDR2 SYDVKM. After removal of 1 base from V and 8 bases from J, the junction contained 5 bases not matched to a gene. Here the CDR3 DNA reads TGTGCCAGCAGTTTATCGGGGACTAGCAGAGGGGAGCTGTTTTTT. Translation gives CASSLSGTSRGELFF.

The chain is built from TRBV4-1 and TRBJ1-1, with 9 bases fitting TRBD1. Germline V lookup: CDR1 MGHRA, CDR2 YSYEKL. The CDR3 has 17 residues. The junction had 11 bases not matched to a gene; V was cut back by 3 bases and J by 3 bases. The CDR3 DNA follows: TGCGCCAGCAGCCACACCGGGACAGGGTTCATGGACACTGAAGCTTTCTTT. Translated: CASSHTGTGFMDTEAFF.

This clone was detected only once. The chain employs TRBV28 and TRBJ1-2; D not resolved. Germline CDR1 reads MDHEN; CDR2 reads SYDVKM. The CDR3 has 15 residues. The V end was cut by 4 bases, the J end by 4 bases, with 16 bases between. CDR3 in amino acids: CASSSGGAWGYGYTF. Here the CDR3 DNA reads TGTGCCAGCAGTTCCGGAGGTGCTTGGGGCTATGGCTACACCTTC.

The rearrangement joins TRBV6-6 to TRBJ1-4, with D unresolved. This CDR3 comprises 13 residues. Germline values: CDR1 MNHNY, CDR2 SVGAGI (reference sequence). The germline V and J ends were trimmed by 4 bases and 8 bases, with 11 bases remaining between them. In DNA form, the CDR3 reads TGTGCCAGCAGTTTGAGGGAACGGGAAAAACTGTTTTTT. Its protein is CASSLREREKLFF.

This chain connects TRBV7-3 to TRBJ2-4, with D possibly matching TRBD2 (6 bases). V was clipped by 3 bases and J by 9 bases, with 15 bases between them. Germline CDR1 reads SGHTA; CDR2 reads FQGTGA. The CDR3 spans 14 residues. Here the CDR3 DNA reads TGTGCCAGCAGCTTGGGGACTCCTGGGGGCATTCAGTACTTC. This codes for CASSLGTPGGIQYF.

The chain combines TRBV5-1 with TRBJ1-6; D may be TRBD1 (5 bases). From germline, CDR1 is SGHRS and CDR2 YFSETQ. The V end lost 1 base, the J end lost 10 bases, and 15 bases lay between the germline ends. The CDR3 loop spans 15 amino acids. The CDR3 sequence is CASSLTRQGSSPLHF. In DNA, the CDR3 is TGCGCCAGCAGCTTGACGCGCCAGGGAAGCTCACCCCTCCACTTT.

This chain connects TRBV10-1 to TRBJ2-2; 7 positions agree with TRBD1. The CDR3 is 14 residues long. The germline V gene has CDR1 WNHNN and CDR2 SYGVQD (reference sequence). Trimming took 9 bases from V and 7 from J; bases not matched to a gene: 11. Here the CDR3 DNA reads TGCGCCAGGGACAGGACGGTTGAGATCGGGGAGCTGTTTTTT. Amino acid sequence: CARDRTVEIGELFF.

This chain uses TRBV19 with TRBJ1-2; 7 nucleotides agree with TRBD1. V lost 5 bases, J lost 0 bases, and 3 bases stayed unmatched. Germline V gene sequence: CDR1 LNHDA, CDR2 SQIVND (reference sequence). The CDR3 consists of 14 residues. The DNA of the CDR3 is TGTGCCAGTAGTGTGGGACAGACTAACTATGGCTACACCTTC. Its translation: CASSVGQTNYGYTF.

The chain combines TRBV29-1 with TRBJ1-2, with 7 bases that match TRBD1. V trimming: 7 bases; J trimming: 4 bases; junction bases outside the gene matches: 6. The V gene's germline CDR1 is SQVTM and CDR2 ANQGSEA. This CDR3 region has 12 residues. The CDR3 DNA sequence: TGCAGCGATCGGGACAGCCTCTATGGCTACACCTTC. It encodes CSDRDSLYGYTF.

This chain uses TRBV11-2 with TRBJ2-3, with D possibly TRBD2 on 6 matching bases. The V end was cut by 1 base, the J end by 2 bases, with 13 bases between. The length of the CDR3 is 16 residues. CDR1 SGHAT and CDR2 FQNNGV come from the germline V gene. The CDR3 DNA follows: TGTGCCAGCAGCTTAGTAAGTCGCGGGATCACAGATACGCAGTATTTT. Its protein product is CASSLVSRGITDTQYF.

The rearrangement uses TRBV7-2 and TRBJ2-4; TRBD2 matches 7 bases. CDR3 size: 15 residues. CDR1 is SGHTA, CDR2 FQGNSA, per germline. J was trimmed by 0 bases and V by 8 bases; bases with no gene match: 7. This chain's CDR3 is CASATGGLAKNIQYF. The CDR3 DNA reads TGTGCCAGCGCTACGGGGGGTCTAGCCAAAAACATTCAGTACTTC.

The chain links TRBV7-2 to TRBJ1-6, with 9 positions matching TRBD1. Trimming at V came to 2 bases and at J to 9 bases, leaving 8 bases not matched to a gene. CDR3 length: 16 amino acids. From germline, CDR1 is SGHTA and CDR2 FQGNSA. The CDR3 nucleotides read TGTGCCAGCAGCTTAATTCCGGGACAGGGACGTTCACCCCTCCACTTT. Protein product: CASSLIPGQGRSPLHF.

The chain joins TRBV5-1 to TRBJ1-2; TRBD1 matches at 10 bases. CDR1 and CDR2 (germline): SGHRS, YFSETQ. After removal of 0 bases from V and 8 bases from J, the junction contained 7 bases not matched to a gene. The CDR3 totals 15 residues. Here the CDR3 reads CASSLGPGQGKGYTF. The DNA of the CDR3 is TGCGCCAGCAGCTTGGGACCGGGACAGGGGAAAGGCTACACCTTC.